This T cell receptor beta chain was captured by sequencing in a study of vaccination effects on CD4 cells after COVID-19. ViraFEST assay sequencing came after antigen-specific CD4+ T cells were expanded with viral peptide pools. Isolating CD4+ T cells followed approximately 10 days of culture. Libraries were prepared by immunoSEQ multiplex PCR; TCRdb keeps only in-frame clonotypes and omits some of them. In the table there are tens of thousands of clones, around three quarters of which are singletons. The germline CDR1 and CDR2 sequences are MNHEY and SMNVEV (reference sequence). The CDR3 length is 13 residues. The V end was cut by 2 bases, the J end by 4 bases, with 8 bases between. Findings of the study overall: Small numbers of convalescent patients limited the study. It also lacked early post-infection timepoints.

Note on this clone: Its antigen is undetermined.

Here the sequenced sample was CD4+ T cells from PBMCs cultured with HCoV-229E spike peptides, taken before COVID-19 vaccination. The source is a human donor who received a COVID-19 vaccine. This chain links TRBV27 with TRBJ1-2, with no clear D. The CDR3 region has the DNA TGTGCCAGCAGTTTAAACAGTGGCTATGGCTACACCTTC. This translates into CASSLNSGYGYTF.